These 25 T cell receptor beta chains were sequenced from one sample in a study of blood T cell repertoires in COVID-19. Sequencing was performed with immunoSEQ multiplex PCR; in TCRdb, only in-frame clones are kept and a portion is missing. Of 60,000 to 85,000 clones in the sample, 80% are singletons; the top ten hold less than 15%. The sample comprised peripheral blood. These TCRs come from a human donor in a cohort sampled during active COVID-19.

With respect to this clone: The DNA is omitted, as the CDR3 cannot be located on it reliably, and the CDR3 follows TCRdb's listing. V and J are TRBV9 and TRBJ2-1; TRBD2 reflects the table's D call only, with no check against the DNA. CDR1 is SGDLS, CDR2 YYNGEE, per germline. The CDR3 is 15 residues long, ends included. CDR3 residues: CASSVGEGASGRWVF.

This chain joins TRBV19 and TRBJ2-1; 10 bases agree with TRBD2. V lost 4 bases, J lost 8 bases, and 8 bases stayed unmatched. CDR1 and CDR2 from the germline V gene are LNHDA and SQIVND (reference sequence). This CDR3 has 15 residues. In DNA, the CDR3 is TGTGCCAGTAGTAGAGCAGCGGGAGGGGGGGATGAGCAGTTCTTC. This sequence encodes CASSRAAGGGDEQFF.

The chain links TRBV7-2 to TRBJ2-1; 14 bases line up with TRBD2. This CDR3 spans 17 amino acids. V dropped 5 bases and J dropped 4; count of bases not matched to a gene: 7. Per germline, CDR1 SGHTA and CDR2 FQGNSA. CDR3 nucleotide sequence: TGTGCCAGCAGCCTAACCGGGACTAGCGGGAGTTACAATGAGCAGTTCTTC. Residues: CASSLTGTSGSYNEQFF.

The chain uses TRBV6-2 or TRBV6-3 and TRBJ1-6; 7 bases line up with TRBD1. The V segment lost 0 bases and the J segment 6 bases; nucleotides outside the gene matches: 2. Looked up from germline, CDR1 is MNHEY and CDR2 is SVGEGT. CDR3 length equals 15 residues. As DNA, the CDR3 is TGTGCCAGCAGTTACTCGAGGGACAGTAATTCACCCCTCCACTTT. Translating it yields CASSYSRDSNSPLHF.

This chain joins TRBV2 and TRBJ2-7, with a possible D match to TRBD2 (5 bases). Trimming stripped 4 bases from V and 2 bases from J, with 12 bases between. Germline assignment: CDR1 SNHLY and CDR2 FYNNEI. CDR3 length: 14 residues. The CDR3 reads CASSGLLETYEQYF. As DNA, the CDR3 is TGTGCCAGCAGTGGTCTACTAGAGACCTACGAGCAGTACTTC.

V and J are TRBV7-2 and TRBJ2-1; 10 bases match TRBD2. Germline lookup yields CDR1 SGHTA and CDR2 FQGNSA. CDR3 size: 15 residues. The V gene end was trimmed by 5 bases and the J gene end by 3 bases; junction bases not matched to a gene: 4. CDR3 in DNA: TGTGCCAGCAGCGCCACTAGCGGGAACTACAATGAGCAGTTCTTC. It yields the protein CASSATSGNYNEQFF.

The chain couples TRBV30 to TRBJ1-1; D perhaps matches TRBD1 (5 bases). The CDR3 runs to 14 residues. V was pared by 6 bases and J by 0 bases, with 14 bases between. In germline, CDR1 is GTSNPN, CDR2 SVGIG (reference sequence). The CDR3 DNA reads as TGTGCCTGCGGGACTTCGCCGGTGAACACTGAAGCTTTCTTT. It is translated as CACGTSPVNTEAFF. Full variable domain (missing parts from reference TRBV30 and TRBJ1-1): SQTIHQWPATLVQPVGSPLSLECTVEGTSNPNLYWYRQAAGRGLQLLFYSVGIGQISSEVPQNLSASRPQDRQFILSSKKLLLSDSGFYLCACGTSPVNTEAFFGQGTRLTVV.

The count of this clone is one. The V and J genes are TRBV3-1 (or the pseudogene TRBV3-2) and TRBJ2-3; D unresolved. V was shortened by 4 bases and J by 2 bases, with 4 bases between the two germline ends. Germline V CDR1 and CDR2: LGHDT, YNNKEL (reference sequence). CDR3 size: 12 residues. In nucleotides, the CDR3 is TGTGCCAGCAGCCCCTCCACAGATACGCAGTATTTT. Translation: CASSPSTDTQYF.

The chain is built from TRBV6-6 and TRBJ1-1; D is possibly TRBD1 (6 bases). The germline V gene has CDR1 MNHNY and CDR2 SVGAGI (reference sequence). The CDR3 length is 15 residues. Trimming cost V 0 bases and J 2 bases, with 10 bases left between them. For the CDR3, the DNA is TGTGCCAGCAGTTACTCAGCGACAGGCAACACTGAAGCTTTCTTT. This codes for CASSYSATGNTEAFF.

This clone was counted a single time. V usage is TRBV18 and J usage is TRBJ1-2, with 9 nucleotides matching TRBD1. Germline CDR1 reads KGHSH; CDR2 reads LQKENI. V lost 2 bases, J lost 2 bases, and 3 bases stayed unmatched. CDR3 length: 15 residues. The CDR3 sequence: CASSPRQGENYGYTF. In DNA form, the CDR3 reads TGTGCCAGCTCACCAAGACAGGGGGAAAACTATGGCTACACCTTC.

The rearrangement joins TRBV6-2 or TRBV6-3 to TRBJ2-1; a possible D gene is TRBD2 (6 bases). CDR1 MNHEY and CDR2 SVGEGT come from the germline V gene. CDR3 length: 13 residues. V lost 0 bases and J lost 7, with 7 bases in between. Here the CDR3 DNA reads TGTGCCAGCAGTTACTCTGGGAGGAATGAGCAGTTCTTC. This sequence encodes CASSYSGRNEQFF.

This clone was observed a few times. The V and J genes are TRBV7-2 and TRBJ2-3, with 7 positions matching TRBD2. The germline V gene encodes CDR1 SGHTA and CDR2 FQGNSA. J gave up 2 bases and V 8 bases, and 10 bases lay outside the gene matches. The CDR3 runs 15 residues. Written as DNA, the CDR3 is TGTGCCAGCCGCCCGCGGGAGACTCACACAGATACGCAGTATTTT. Amino acids: CASRPRETHTDTQYF.

The chain links TRBV7-2 to TRBJ2-3, with D maybe TRBD2 (6 bases). Germline assignment: CDR1 SGHTA and CDR2 FQGNSA. This CDR3 contains 15 residues. The V end lost 1 base, the J end lost 0 bases, and 8 bases lay between the germline ends. The DNA for the CDR3 is TGTGCCAGCAGCTTAGATGGGGGGAGCACAGATACGCAGTATTTT. Translated, it gives CASSLDGGSTDTQYF.

This clone was seen only once. Here the CDR3 reads CASSPQPGDSNSPLHF. The CDR3 DNA is TGTGCCAGCTCACCACAACCCGGGGACAGCAATTCACCCCTCCACTTT. The rearrangement joins TRBV18 to TRBJ1-6; TRBD1 matches at 7 bases. V lost 1 base and J lost 7; bases outside the gene matches: 7. The CDR3 runs 16 residues. In germline, CDR1 is KGHSH, CDR2 LQKENI.

This chain connects TRBV3-1 (or the pseudogene TRBV3-2) to TRBJ2-1; possible D gene TRBD2, 5 bases. The germline CDR1 and CDR2 sequences are LGHDT and YNNKEL (reference sequence). The CDR3 is 14 amino acids. V shed 4 bases and J shed 11 bases, with 18 bases lying between them. CDR3: CASSPTLGAGKQFF. The CDR3, as DNA: TGTGCCAGCAGCCCCACCCTCGGAGCCGGGAAGCAGTTCTTC.

This chain links TRBV27 with TRBJ1-2, with D unresolved. The V end was cut by 5 bases, the J end by 3 bases, with 7 bases between. The CDR3 loop spans 12 amino acids. The germline V gene encodes CDR1 MNHEY and CDR2 SMNVEV (reference sequence). The CDR3 loop reads CASSPNYYGYTF. The CDR3 DNA sequence: TGTGCCAGCAGTCCAAACTACTATGGCTACACCTTC.

V gene TRBV13 combines with J gene TRBJ2-3, with TRBD1 identical over 8 bases. This CDR3 is 18 amino acids long. The V gene end was trimmed by 5 bases and the J gene end by 2 bases; junction bases not matched to a gene: 15. The germline gives CDR1 PRHDT, CDR2 FYEKMQ (reference sequence). CDR3 residues: CASSRAVTRTGITDTQYF. The CDR3 DNA is TGTGCCAGCAGCCGCGCGGTGACGAGGACAGGGATCACAGATACGCAGTATTTT.

The chain carries TRBV12-3 or TRBV12-4 and TRBJ2-5; D is ambiguous. The CDR3 runs to 11 residues. Trimming cost V 4 bases and J 3 bases, with 3 bases left between them. CDR3 bases: TGTGCCAGCAGTTCTAAAGAGACCCAGTACTTC. It is translated as CASSSKETQYF.

This chain uses TRBV6-5 with TRBJ1-2; 11 bases align to TRBD1. The CDR3 extends over 14 amino acids. The V gene's germline CDR1 is MNHEY and CDR2 SVGAGI. Unmatched junction bases numbered 4, after V lost 2 bases and J lost 8 bases. The CDR3 protein is CASSYTGQGAGYTF. The CDR3 DNA is TGTGCCAGCAGTTACACTGGACAGGGGGCCGGCTACACCTTC.

The V gene is TRBV7-2, the J gene TRBJ2-5; D perhaps matches TRBD2 (5 bases). The CDR3 totals 15 residues. Germline lookup yields CDR1 SGHTA and CDR2 FQGNSA. V gave up 6 bases and J gave up 2 bases, with 16 bases separating them. DNA of the CDR3: TGTGCCAGCAGTAGAGTGTCCGGGATTCAAGAGACCCAGTACTTC. Translation gives CASSRVSGIQETQYF.

This chain uses TRBV6-6 with TRBJ1-6; maybe TRBD1 (5 bases). The CDR3 is made up of 12 amino acids. Germline V gene sequence: CDR1 MNHNY, CDR2 SVGAGI (reference sequence). Trimming removed 5 bases from V and 8 bases from J, with 7 bases in between. In DNA, the CDR3 is TGTGCCAGCAGTGGGGGGTATTCACCCCTCCACTTT. This encodes CASSGGYSPLHF.

This chain connects TRBV13 to TRBJ2-1, with 13 bases matching TRBD2. Trimming cost V 3 bases and J 10 bases; bases outside gene matches: 6. Germline CDR1 reads PRHDT; CDR2 reads FYEKMQ (reference sequence). There are 15 residues in the CDR3. The CDR3 DNA is TGTGCCAGCAGCTTCGGACTAGCGGGAGCACGGGAGCAGTTCTTC. Translation: CASSFGLAGAREQFF.

The genes are TRBV7-9 and TRBJ2-7; 9 positions agree with TRBD2. With V trimmed by 2 bases and J by 4 bases, 9 bases remained unmatched. The CDR3 totals 16 residues. CDR1 and CDR2 from the germline V gene are SEHNR and FQNEAQ (reference sequence). The CDR3 is CASSLTSGPQGYEQYF. The CDR3 region has the DNA TGTGCCAGCAGCTTAACTAGCGGGCCCCAGGGGTACGAGCAGTACTTC.

The table lists this clone with a few counts. This chain connects TRBV7-9 to TRBJ2-2, with 8 nucleotides matching TRBD2. Trimming cost V 2 bases and J 3 bases; bases outside gene matches: 2. Germline V CDR1 and CDR2: SEHNR, FQNEAQ (reference sequence). CDR3 size: 15 residues. The CDR3 bases are TGTGCCAGCAGCTTACGGGAGGGATACACCGGGGAGCTGTTTTTT. Protein product: CASSLREGYTGELFF.

The CDR3 here is CASSTGGGQPQHF. CDR3 coding DNA: TGTGCCAGCAGTACAGGGGGCGGTCAGCCCCAGCATTTT. The chain has TRBV6-2 or TRBV6-3 and TRBJ1-5; 9 positions match TRBD1. Germline lookup yields CDR1 MNHEY and CDR2 SVGEGT. The CDR3 spans 13 residues. J lost 6 bases, V lost 5 bases, and 2 bases had no gene match.